This section outlines one T cell receptor beta chain sequence together with its context. The target antigen is unknown. The data stem from a study of OX40 agonist ivuxolimab in advanced cancers. Turning to the study itself: The patients' treatment was ivuxolimab, an agonistic anti-OX40 (CD134) antibody. Patients were dosed intravenously with ivuxolimab at 0.01 to 10 mg/kg every 2 weeks. Antecedent anti-PD-1, anti-PD-L1 or anti-CTLA-4 therapy was permissible, with around 40% having received some. Study-level points and caveats: There were, on average, more expanded clones in CD8+ T cells than in CD4+.

Germline V CDR1 and CDR2: SGHTA, FQGTGA. CDR3 length equals 15 residues. V shed 5 bases and J 3 bases; nucleotides not matched to a gene: 6. The protocol was immunoSEQ multiplex PCR, while the TCRdb copy is restricted to in-frame clones and leaves out a portion. The sample lists tens of thousands of clones; approximately 90% were seen once. Here the sequenced sample was CD4+ or CD8+ T cells sorted from blood, taken in a trial of the OX40 agonist ivuxolimab. V is TRBV7-3 and J is TRBJ2-3; TRBD2 matches at 9 bases. This receptor was identified in an adult with an advanced solid tumor such as melanoma, head and neck, liver or kidney cancer. The CDR3 reads CASSVGGLATDTQYF. CDR3 sequence (DNA): TGTGCCAGCAGCGTAGGGGGACTAGCAACAGATACGCAGTATTTT.